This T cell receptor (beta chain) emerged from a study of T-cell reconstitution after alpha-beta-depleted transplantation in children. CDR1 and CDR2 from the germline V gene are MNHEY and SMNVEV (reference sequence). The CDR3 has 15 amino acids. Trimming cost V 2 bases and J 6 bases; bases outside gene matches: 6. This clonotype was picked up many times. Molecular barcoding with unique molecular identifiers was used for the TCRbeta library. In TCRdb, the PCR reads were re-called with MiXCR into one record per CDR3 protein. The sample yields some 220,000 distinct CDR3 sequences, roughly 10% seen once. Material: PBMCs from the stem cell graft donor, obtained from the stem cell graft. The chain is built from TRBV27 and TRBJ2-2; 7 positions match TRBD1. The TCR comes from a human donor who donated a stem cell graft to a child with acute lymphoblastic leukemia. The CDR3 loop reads CASSLRGLVPGELFF. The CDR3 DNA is TGTGCCAGCAGTTTAAGGGGGCTAGTTCCCGGGGAGCTGTTTTTT.